This T cell receptor beta chain stems from a study of human T cells and chemical hapten exposure. The overall study: Patients, largely female, had alopecia areata, totalis or universalis.

The germline V and J ends were trimmed by 2 bases and 8 bases, with 12 bases remaining between them. The CDR3 totals 14 residues. Time point of the sample: patch test 1, 2 weeks after DPC sensitization. Treatment reported: therapeutic diphenylcyclopropenone sensitization with weekly scalp DPC. Whole blood that had not been fractionated was the source of extracted total RNA. This clonotype was detected a few times. Each CDR3 protein gets one entry after TCRdb re-called the RACE reads with MiXCR. This sample carries approximately 34,000 distinct CDR3 sequences, 5.5% to 7.5% of them seen once, and the ten largest clones take around 10%.

Sequencing was performed on whole blood, taken in connection with sensitization to the hapten diphenylcyclopropenone (DPC). This TCR was sampled from a woman aged 25 to 45 with alopecia areata. Some clones in this sample may be carry-over from other donors' samples. The chain links TRBV12-3 or TRBV12-4 to TRBJ1-4, with D hard to call. The CDR3 region is CASSLSAGLEKLFF. CDR3 DNA sequence: TGTGCCAGCAGTTTAAGTGCTGGGTTAGAAAAACTGTTTTTT.